These T cell receptor beta chains were read from a single sample in a study of blood T cell repertoires in COVID-19. The method was immunoSEQ multiplex PCR; TCRdb's version includes in-frame clones alone and lacks a portion of them. The top ten hold about 13% of the sample, which has roughly 110,000 clones, 85% seen once. Sample: peripheral blood. The receptors stem from a human donor in a cohort sampled during active COVID-19. Both conserved end residues are trimmed from each CDR3.

J	length	V	CDR3
TRBJ1-2	14	TRBV7-2	ASSPNQVTGRYGYT
TRBJ2-4	12	TRBV2	ASSLAGVQNIQY
TRBJ1-2	12	TRBV4-3	ASSQNRDTYGYT
TRBJ2-1	10	TRBV19	ASSLINNEQF
TRBJ1-2	12	TRBV6-1	ASRLLGLRLGYT
TRBJ1-6	13	TRBV9	ASSVAVGANSPLH
TRBJ2-6	12	TRBV4-3	ASSPRGGANVLT
TRBJ2-5	15	TRBV7-2	ASSLWGSAGGKETQY
TRBJ2-1	11	TRBV3-1/TRBV3-2	ASSRAGGHEQF
TRBJ2-3	15	TRBV24-1	ATSDFGGGAGPDTQY
TRBJ2-4	13	TRBV30	AWSVGTLRGNIQY
TRBJ1-5	11	TRBV19	ASSIERSQPQH
TRBJ1-5	12	TRBV9	ASSRQGDGQPQH
TRBJ2-3	14	TRBV6-1	ASSEYKRGGTDTQY
TRBJ1-5	14	TRBV2	ASRKGDRISNQPQH
TRBJ1-2	10	TRBV9	ASRGGIYGYT
TRBJ1-6	12	TRBV9	ASSVETALSPLH
TRBJ2-7	12	TRBV6-5	ARDRQALGYEQY
TRBJ1-3	10	TRBV12-5	ASGRDTDTIY
TRBJ2-7	13	TRBV4-3	ASSQGTGGKYEQY
TRBJ2-5	12	TRBV5-1	ASSFRGGEETQY
TRBJ1-3	10	TRBV30	AWGVGANTIY
TRBJ1-3	14	TRBV4-3	ASSQDAGSSGNTIY
TRBJ2-3	13	TRBV5-1	ASSFSGGAADTQY
TRBJ2-3	13	TRBV11-3	ASSPTGTSMATQY
TRBJ1-1	11	TRBV9	ASREGQNTEAF
TRBJ1-1	10	TRBV7-6	ASSPRGTEAF
TRBJ2-3	13	TRBV11-3	ASSTGQGETDTQY
TRBJ2-7	13	TRBV10-2	ASSESRWDRGEQY
TRBJ2-1	14	TRBV19	ASSIDKAGRYNEQF
TRBJ2-2	13	TRBV5-1	ASSLAATGVGELF
TRBJ2-2	17	TRBV7-2	ASSHLGGMGIANTGELF
TRBJ1-4	15	TRBV27	ASSLSPSTGAYEKLF
TRBJ1-4	13	TRBV29-1	SVGQTGGVNEKLF
TRBJ1-2	13	TRBV9	ASSVATGLSYGYT
TRBJ1-5	14	TRBV2	ASRGGKTHSNQPQH
TRBJ2-1	15	TRBV4-1	ASSQDPTGRSYNEQF
TRBJ2-3	13	TRBV30	AWPPSGGASDTQY
TRBJ2-1	13	TRBV6-5	ASSYGGGVYNEQF
TRBJ2-3	14	TRBV7-9	ASSPKLAGDTDTQY
TRBJ1-3	15	TRBV7-9	ASSVTQGRLSGNTIY
TRBJ1-5	17	TRBV19	ASSISRFGGLSGNQPQH
TRBJ2-1	13	TRBV6-5	ASRPSGGGNHEQF
TRBJ2-7	13	TRBV11-2	ASSRTVGQSYEQY
TRBJ2-3	12	TRBV30	AWSVGGGSDTQY
TRBJ1-2	11	TRBV6-6	ASRDVGTNAYT
TRBJ2-7	11	TRBV12-5	ASGTDSSYEQY
TRBJ2-1	14	TRBV15	AIRQSGAGAQNEQF